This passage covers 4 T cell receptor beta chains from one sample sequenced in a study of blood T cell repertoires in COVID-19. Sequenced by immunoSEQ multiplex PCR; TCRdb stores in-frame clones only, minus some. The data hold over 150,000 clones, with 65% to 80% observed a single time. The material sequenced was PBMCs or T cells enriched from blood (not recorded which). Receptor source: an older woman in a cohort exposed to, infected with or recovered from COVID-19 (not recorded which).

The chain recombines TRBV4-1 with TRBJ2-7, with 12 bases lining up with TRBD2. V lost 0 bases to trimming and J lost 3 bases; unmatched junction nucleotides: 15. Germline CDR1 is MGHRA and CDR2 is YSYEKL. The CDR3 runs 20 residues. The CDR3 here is CASSQDVARASGRAVYEQYF. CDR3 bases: TGCGCCAGCAGCCAAGATGTTGCCAGGGCTAGCGGGAGGGCGGTCTACGAGCAGTACTTC.

Here the CDR3 reads CASSKTGSNEQYF. In DNA form, the CDR3 reads TGTGCCAGCAGCAAGACAGGGTCAAACGAGCAGTACTTC. V and J are TRBV5-8 and TRBJ2-7; 7 bases map to TRBD1. The junction had 6 bases not matched to a gene; V was cut back by 4 bases and J by 5 bases. The CDR3 extends over 13 amino acids. In germline, CDR1 is SGHTS, CDR2 YDEGEE.

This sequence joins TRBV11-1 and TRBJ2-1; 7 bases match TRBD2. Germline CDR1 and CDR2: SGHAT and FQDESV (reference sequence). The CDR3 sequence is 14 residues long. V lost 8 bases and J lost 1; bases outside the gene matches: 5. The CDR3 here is CASAPGGSYNEQFF. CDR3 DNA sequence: TGTGCCAGCGCGCCCGGGGGGTCCTACAATGAGCAGTTCTTC.

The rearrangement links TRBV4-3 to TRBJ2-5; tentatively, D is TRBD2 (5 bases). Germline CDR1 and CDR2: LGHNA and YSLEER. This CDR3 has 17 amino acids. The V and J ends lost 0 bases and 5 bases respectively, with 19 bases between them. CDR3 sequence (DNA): TGCGCCAGCAGCCAAGACCCCTATTTGGCTTCGGGGGAGACCCAGTACTTC. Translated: CASSQDPYLASGETQYF.